The entry that follows covers one TCR beta chain sequence. The CDR3 length is 13 residues. V shed 1 base and J shed 7 bases, with 7 bases lying between them. Per the germline V gene, CDR1 is SGHNT and CDR2 is YENEEA. This entry belongs to a study of beta chain features in type 1 diabetes. Study background: Researchers looked at some 110 million sorted cells across all samples.

Every isolated RNA sample was fully reverse transcribed, so sequencing captured expressed TCRB transcripts. TCRdb keeps only in-frame clones here, not all; method: immunoSEQ multiplex PCR. In the table there are 860,000 or so clones, roughly 15% of which are singletons. Sample: naive CD4+ T cells from blood. This TCR was sampled from a young woman in good health. The V gene is TRBV11-3, the J gene TRBJ2-2; D may be TRBD2 (5 bases). The CDR3 spells CASSLVAGGELFF. The CDR3 region has the DNA TGTGCCAGCAGCTTAGTGGCGGGCGGGGAGCTGTTTTTT.